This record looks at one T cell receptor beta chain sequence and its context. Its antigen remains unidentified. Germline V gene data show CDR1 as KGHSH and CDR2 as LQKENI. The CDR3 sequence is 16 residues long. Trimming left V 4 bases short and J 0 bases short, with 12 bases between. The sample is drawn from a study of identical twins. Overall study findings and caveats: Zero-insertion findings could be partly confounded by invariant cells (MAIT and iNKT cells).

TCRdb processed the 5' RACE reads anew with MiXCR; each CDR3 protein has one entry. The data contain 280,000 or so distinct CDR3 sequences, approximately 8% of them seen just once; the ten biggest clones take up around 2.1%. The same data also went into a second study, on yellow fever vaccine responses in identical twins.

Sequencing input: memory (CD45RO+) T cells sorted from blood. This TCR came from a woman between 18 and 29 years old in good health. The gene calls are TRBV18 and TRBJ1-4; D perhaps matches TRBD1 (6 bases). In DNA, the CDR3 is TGTGCCAGCTCACTCCAGGGGAGTGCAACTAATGAAAAACTGTTTTTT. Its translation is CASSLQGSATNEKLFF.